This T cell receptor beta chain was identified in a study of CD8+ T cells in alopecia areata. Background on the study: Percent of scalp involved defined treated patients' severity scores.

As the sequencing template, cDNA was produced by extracting RNA and reverse transcribing it. Profiling relied on immunoSEQ multiplex PCR, and the TCRdb table lists in-frame clones only, not all of them. The sample shows 150,000 to 200,000 clones, roughly 60% of them seen only once. Remarks on this clone: The antigen remains undetermined. Additional DNA sequences in this sample encode the identical CDR3.

Documented treatment: oral pan-JAK inhibitor, 5-10 mg twice daily. Regarding the study as a whole: Higher clonality was seen in lesional scalp than in normal scalp, especially in alopecia totalis/universalis. Besides other cells, scalp samples also yield sequences of resident alphabeta T cells from normal skin.

Trimming removed 0 bases at V and 7 bases at J, with 7 bases between. Looked up from germline, CDR1 is GTSNPN and CDR2 is SVGIG (reference sequence). The CDR3 has 12 residues. Sequenced here: CD4+ T cells sorted from blood, sampled around week 50, from a patient treated with tofacitinib. The chain combines TRBV30 with TRBJ2-1; the D is unclear. The clonotype comes from a human donor with alopecia areata. The CDR3, as DNA: TGTGCCTGGAGTGTATTGGGGAATGAGCAGTTCTTC. Translated, it gives CAWSVLGNEQFF. The whole variable domain, remainder taken from reference TRBV30 and TRBJ2-1, is SQTIHQWPATLVQPVGSPLSLECTVEGTSNPNLYWYRQAAGRGLQLLFYSVGIGQISSEVPQNLSASRPQDRQFILSSKKLLLSDSGFYLCAWSVLGNEQFFGPGTRLTVL.